This T cell receptor (beta chain) was retrieved from a study of blood T cell repertoires in COVID-19. Study information: Acute and convalescent COVID-19 specimens originated in the United States, Italy and Spain.

Researchers sorted participants into cohorts using their self-reported clinical history. Profiled with immunoSEQ multiplex PCR; TCRdb holds only in-frame clones, not every one. The sample lists some 460,000 clones, roughly 85% occurring once. Trimming pared 3 bases from V and 0 bases from J, leaving 5 bases between. The CDR3 has 13 amino acids. The sequence came from a woman aged 18-29 years with acute COVID-19. Sequencing used PBMCs or T cells enriched from blood (not recorded which). The chain has TRBV12-3 or TRBV12-4 and TRBJ1-1; D not resolved. CDR3 coding DNA: TGTGCCAGCAGTTTTGTCATGAACACTGAAGCTTTCTTT. Its translation: CASSFVMNTEAFF.